These 14 T cell receptor beta chains share one sample of origin, sequenced in a study of patients and donors after allogeneic stem cell transplantation. TCRdb itself ran the RT-PCR reads through MiXCR, one entry per CDR3 protein. Here the sample spans some 200,000 distinct CDR3 sequences, 41% being singletons. The material sequenced was blood, either unsorted or a sorted T cell fraction (not recorded which). The source of these receptors is a human donor who was either an allogeneic HSCT recipient or a stem cell or donor lymphocyte infusion donor (not recorded which). It is not recorded whose cells these are; they may come from a transplant donor.

This chain connects TRBV27 to TRBJ2-7; 7 nucleotides line up with TRBD1. The germline CDR1 and CDR2 sequences are MNHEY and SMNVEV (reference sequence). The V and J ends lost 5 bases and 4 bases, in that order; junction bases with no gene match: 8. The CDR3 spans 14 residues. CDR3 in DNA: TGTGCCAGCAGTCCCCCCGGCAGGGGGTACGAGCAGTACTTC. As protein: CASSPPGRGYEQYF.

This sequence joins TRBV6-6 and TRBJ2-1, with D maybe TRBD2 (5 bases). V lost 6 bases, J lost 3 bases, and 15 bases lay in between. The V gene's germline CDR1 is MNHNY and CDR2 SVGAGI (reference sequence). This CDR3 contains 15 residues. The CDR3 DNA reads as TGTGCCAGCAGGGATACTAGTGGGCACTACAATGAGCAGTTCTTC. This translates into CASRDTSGHYNEQFF.

This clonotype appeared a few times. The chain combines TRBV29-1 with TRBJ1-2, with 11 bases identical to TRBD1. V shed 1 base, J shed 4 bases, and the junction held 2 bases outside the gene matches. This CDR3 has 14 residues. CDR1 is SQVTM and CDR2 is ANQGSEA in the germline V gene. In DNA, the CDR3 is TGCAGCGTTGAAGGGACAGGGGGCGTCTATGGCTACACCTTC. It encodes CSVEGTGGVYGYTF.

This clonotype was seen a few times. The rearrangement links TRBV7-8 to TRBJ1-5, with D uncertain. Germline values: CDR1 SGHVS, CDR2 FQNEAQ. Trimming pared 4 bases from V and 6 bases from J, leaving 19 bases between. The CDR3 is 16 amino acids. CDR3 loop: CASSSQTKGAGQPQHF. CDR3 coding DNA: TGTGCCAGCAGCTCCCAGACGAAAGGAGCTGGTCAGCCCCAGCATTTT.

The J gene is TRBJ2-4, the V gene TRBV6-5; D ambiguous. CDR1 is MNHEY, CDR2 SVGAGI, per germline. V was clipped by 5 bases and J by 5 bases, with 7 bases between them. The CDR3 sequence is 12 residues long. The CDR3 protein is CASSTHQNIQYF. CDR3 coding DNA: TGTGCCAGCAGTACCCACCAAAACATTCAGTACTTC.

This clonotype appeared a few times. V is TRBV4-1 and J is TRBJ1-1; 10 bases fit TRBD1. Unmatched junction bases numbered 4, after V lost 5 bases and J lost 4 bases. This CDR3 is 14 amino acids long. Germline assignment: CDR1 MGHRA and CDR2 YSYEKL. Here the CDR3 DNA reads TGCGCCAGCAGCGTCGGGACAGGGGTCACTGAAGCTTTCTTT. It translates to CASSVGTGVTEAFF.

This clonotype was found a few times. J is TRBJ2-7 and V is TRBV5-1; TRBD1 aligns across 7 bases. V lost 1 base to trimming and J lost 7 bases; unmatched junction nucleotides: 8. CDR1 and CDR2 from the germline V gene are SGHRS and YFSETQ. This CDR3 spans 14 amino acids. CDR3 DNA sequence: TGCGCCAGCAGCTTGAAGGGGGCAAATGGGGAGCAGTACTTC. This encodes CASSLKGANGEQYF.

In its sample, this clonotype was seen many times. This chain connects TRBV12-3 or TRBV12-4 to TRBJ1-5; D is unclear. The CDR3 runs 15 residues. The V and J ends lost 2 bases and 1 base respectively, with 9 bases between them. The CDR3 here is CASSLSQPSNQPQHF. CDR3 coding DNA: TGTGCCAGCAGTTTATCGCAACCGAGCAATCAGCCCCAGCATTTT.

The rearrangement links TRBV2 to TRBJ1-5; D might be TRBD1 (6 bases). This CDR3 has 17 residues. The germline V and J ends were trimmed by 0 bases and 0 bases, with 12 bases remaining between them. Germline values: CDR1 SNHLY, CDR2 FYNNEI. CDR3 sequence (DNA): TGTGCCAGCAGTGAAGCAGGGGGTATCTATAGCAATCAGCCCCAGCATTTT. This sequence encodes CASSEAGGIYSNQPQHF.

V gene TRBV13 combines with J gene TRBJ1-3, with D possibly matching TRBD1 (5 bases). CDR1 is PRHDT, CDR2 FYEKMQ, per germline (reference sequence). This CDR3 contains 15 residues. Between the trimmed V and J ends, which lost 5 bases and 4 bases, there was a span of 15 bases. CDR3 nucleotide sequence: TGTGCCAGCAGCCTACCCGGTACAGGAGGAAACACCATATATTTT. It translates to CASSLPGTGGNTIYF. Full variable domain (remainder filled in from reference TRBV13 and TRBJ1-3): AAGVIQSPRHLIKEKRETATLKCYPIPRHDTVYWYQQGPGQDPQFLISFYEKMQSDKGSIPDRFSAQQFSDYHSELNMSSLELGDSALYFCASSLPGTGGNTIYFGEGSWLTVV.

This clonotype was recorded only once. The rearrangement links TRBV12-3 or TRBV12-4 to TRBJ1-2; 10 bases are shared with TRBD1. The trim removed 5 bases at V and 8 bases at J, leaving 8 bases unmatched. There are 14 residues in the CDR3. CDR3 nucleotide sequence: TGTGCCAGCAGTCCCCCGGGACAGGGGCCGGGCTACACCTTC. Encoded protein: CASSPPGQGPGYTF.

The chain links TRBV6-6 to TRBJ1-1, with D possibly matching TRBD1 (6 bases). The CDR3 totals 14 residues. The germline V gene has CDR1 MNHNY and CDR2 SVGAGI (reference sequence). V lost 8 bases and J lost 4, with 17 bases in between. CDR3 residues: CASLGGVVGTEAFF. DNA for the CDR3: TGTGCCAGCCTAGGGGGGGTGGTGGGCACTGAAGCTTTCTTT.

The rearrangement uses TRBV18 and TRBJ2-1; 8 bases fit TRBD2. Germline V CDR1 and CDR2: KGHSH, LQKENI. Losses at the gene ends were 1 base for V and 7 bases for J; bases not matched to a gene: 3. The CDR3 runs to 14 residues. CDR3 region: CASSPLREGNEQFF. The CDR3 DNA is TGTGCCAGCTCACCACTACGGGAGGGGAATGAGCAGTTCTTC.

This rearrangement joins TRBV27 to TRBJ2-7, with 7 bases lining up with TRBD2. Germline trimming cut 0 bases from V and 2 bases from J; bases unmatched to any gene: 7. This CDR3 comprises 16 residues. The germline V gene encodes CDR1 MNHEY and CDR2 SMNVEV (reference sequence). The CDR3 protein is CASSLSVGGSPYEQYF. The CDR3 coding sequence is TGTGCCAGCAGTTTATCGGTTGGCGGGAGTCCCTACGAGCAGTACTTC.